This T cell receptor delta chain derives from a study of gamma-delta chains in newborns, infants, children. Study context: Innate gammadelta T cells reportedly expand polyclonally right after birth, driven by microbial exposure, per the title.

Germline V gene sequence: CDR1 GEAIGNYY, CDR2 EKD. Trimming took 3 bases from V and 1 from J; bases not matched to a gene: 2. This CDR3 region has 15 residues. Within the sample, this clone is large (0.1 to 1%). Additional DNA sequences in this sample encode the identical CDR3. TCRdb redid clone calling on the reads using CATT. This table has just under 2,500 delta-chain clones, around 9.9% appearing once. The sample comprised blood. The chain couples TRDV2 to TRDJ2, with 9 bases aligning to TRDD3. This TCR was recovered from a child who was a newborn, infant or young child, either healthy, febrile or measles-vaccinated (not recorded which). Here the CDR3 DNA reads TGTGCCTGTGACCTACTGGGGGATTTGACAGCACAACTCTTCTTT. It yields the protein CACDLLGDLTAQLFF.